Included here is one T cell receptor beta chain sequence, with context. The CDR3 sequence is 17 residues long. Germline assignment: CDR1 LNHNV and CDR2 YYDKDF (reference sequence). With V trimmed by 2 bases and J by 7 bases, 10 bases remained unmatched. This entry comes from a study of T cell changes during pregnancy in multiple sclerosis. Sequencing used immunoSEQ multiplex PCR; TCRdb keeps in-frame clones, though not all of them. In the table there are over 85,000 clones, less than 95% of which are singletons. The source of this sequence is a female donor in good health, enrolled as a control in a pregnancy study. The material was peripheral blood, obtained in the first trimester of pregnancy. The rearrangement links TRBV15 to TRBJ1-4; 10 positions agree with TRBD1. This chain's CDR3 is CATSRLPGQGSSEKLFF. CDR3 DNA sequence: TGTGCCACCAGCAGATTGCCGGGACAGGGGTCGAGTGAAAAACTGTTTTTT. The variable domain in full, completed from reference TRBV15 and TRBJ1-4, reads DAMVIQNPRYQVTQFGKPVTLSCSQTLNHNVMYWYQQKSSQAPKLLFHYYDKDFNNEADTPDNFQSRRPNTSFCFLDIRSPGLGDTAMYLCATSRLPGQGSSEKLFFGSGTQLSVL.